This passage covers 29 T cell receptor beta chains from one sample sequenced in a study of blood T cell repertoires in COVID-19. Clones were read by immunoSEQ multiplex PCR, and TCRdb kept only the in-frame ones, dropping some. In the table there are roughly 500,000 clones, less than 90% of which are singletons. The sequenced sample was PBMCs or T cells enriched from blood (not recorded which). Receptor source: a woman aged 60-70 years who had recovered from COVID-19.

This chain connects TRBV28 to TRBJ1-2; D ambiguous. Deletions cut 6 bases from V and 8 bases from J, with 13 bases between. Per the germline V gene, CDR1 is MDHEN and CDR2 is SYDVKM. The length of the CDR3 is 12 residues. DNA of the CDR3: TGTGCCAGCAGGCGAGGTTTATGGGGCTACACCTTC. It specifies CASRRGLWGYTF.

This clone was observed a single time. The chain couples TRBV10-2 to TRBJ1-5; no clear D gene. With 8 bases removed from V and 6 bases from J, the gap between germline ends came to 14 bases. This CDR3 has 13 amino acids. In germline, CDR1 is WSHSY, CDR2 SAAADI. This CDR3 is CASAMGSGQPQHF. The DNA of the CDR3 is TGCGCCAGCGCTATGGGTTCGGGTCAGCCCCAGCATTTT.

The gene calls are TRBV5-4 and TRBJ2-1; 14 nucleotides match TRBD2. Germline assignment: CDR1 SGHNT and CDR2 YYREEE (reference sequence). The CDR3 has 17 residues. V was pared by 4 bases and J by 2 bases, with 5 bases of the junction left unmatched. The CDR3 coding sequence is TGTGCCAGCAGCCCAGGACTAGCGGGGGGTCCCTACAATGAGCAGTTCTTC. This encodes CASSPGLAGGPYNEQFF.

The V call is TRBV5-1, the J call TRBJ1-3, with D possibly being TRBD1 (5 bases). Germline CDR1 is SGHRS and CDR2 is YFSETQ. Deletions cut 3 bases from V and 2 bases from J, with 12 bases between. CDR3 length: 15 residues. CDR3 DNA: TGCGCCAGCAGCTGGGACGGGAGGACTGGAAACACCATATATTTT. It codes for CASSWDGRTGNTIYF.

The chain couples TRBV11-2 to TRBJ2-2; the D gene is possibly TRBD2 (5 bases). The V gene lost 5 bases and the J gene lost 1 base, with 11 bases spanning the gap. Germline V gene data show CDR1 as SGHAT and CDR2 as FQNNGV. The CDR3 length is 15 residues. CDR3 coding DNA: TGTGCCAGCAGCCCTTGGACTGGGAACACCGGGGAGCTGTTTTTT. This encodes CASSPWTGNTGELFF.

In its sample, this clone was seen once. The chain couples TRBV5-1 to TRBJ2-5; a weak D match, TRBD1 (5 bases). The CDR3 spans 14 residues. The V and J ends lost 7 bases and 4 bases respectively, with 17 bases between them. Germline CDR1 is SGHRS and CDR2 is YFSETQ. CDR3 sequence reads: CASSQGAGSETQYF. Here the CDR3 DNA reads TGCGCCAGCTCGCAAGGGGCAGGGTCAGAGACCCAGTACTTC. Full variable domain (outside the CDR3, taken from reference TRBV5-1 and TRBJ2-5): KAGVTQTPRYLIKTRGQQVTLSCSPISGHRSVSWYQQTPGQGLQFLFEYFSETQRNKGNFPGRFSGRQFSNSRSEMNVSTLELGDSALYLCASSQGAGSETQYFGPGTRLLVL.

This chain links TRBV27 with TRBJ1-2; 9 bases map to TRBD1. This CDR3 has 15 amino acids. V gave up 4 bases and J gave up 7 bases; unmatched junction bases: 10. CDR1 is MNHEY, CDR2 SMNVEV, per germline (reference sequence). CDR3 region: CASSWGGQGSSGYTF. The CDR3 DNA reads TGTGCCAGCAGTTGGGGCGGACAGGGGTCGAGTGGCTACACCTTC.

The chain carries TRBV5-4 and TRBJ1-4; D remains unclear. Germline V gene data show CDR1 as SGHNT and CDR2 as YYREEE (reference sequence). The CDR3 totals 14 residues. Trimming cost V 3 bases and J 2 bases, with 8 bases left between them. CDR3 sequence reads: CASSSRKTNEKLFF. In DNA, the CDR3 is TGTGCCAGCAGCTCGAGAAAGACTAATGAAAAACTGTTTTTT. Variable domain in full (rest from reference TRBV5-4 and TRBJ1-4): ETGVTQSPTHLIKTRGQQVTLRCSSQSGHNTVSWYQQALGQGPQFIFQYYREEENGRGNFPPRFSGLQFPNYSSELNVNALELDDSALYLCASSSRKTNEKLFFGSGTQLSVL.

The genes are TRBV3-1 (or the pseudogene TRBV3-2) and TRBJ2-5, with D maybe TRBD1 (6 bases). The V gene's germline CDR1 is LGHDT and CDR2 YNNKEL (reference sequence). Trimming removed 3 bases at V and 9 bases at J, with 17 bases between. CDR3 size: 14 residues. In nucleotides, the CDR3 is TGTGCCAGCAGCCAGGGCCGTATGGGGGCCCCCCAGTACTTC. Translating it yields CASSQGRMGAPQYF.

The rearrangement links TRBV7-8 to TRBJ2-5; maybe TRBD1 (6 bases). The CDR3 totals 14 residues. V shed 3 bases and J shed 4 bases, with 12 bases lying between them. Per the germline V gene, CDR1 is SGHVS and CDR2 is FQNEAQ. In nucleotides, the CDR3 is TGTGCCAGCAGCTTGGGGGCCGGACGAGAGACCCAGTACTTC. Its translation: CASSLGAGRETQYF. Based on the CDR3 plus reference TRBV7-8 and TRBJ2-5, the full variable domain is GAGVSQSPRYKVAKRGQDVALRCDPISGHVSLFWYQQALGQGPEFLTYFQNEAQLDKSGLPSDRFFAERPEGSVSTLKIQRTQQEDSAVYLCASSLGAGRETQYFGPGTRLLVL.

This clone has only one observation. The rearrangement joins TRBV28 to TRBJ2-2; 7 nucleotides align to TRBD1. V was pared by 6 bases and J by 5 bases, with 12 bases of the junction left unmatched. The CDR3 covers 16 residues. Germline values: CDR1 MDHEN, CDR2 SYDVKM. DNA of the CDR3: TGTGCCAGCAGACGCTTACGACAGGGCGGGACCGGGGAGCTGTTTTTT. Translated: CASRRLRQGGTGELFF.

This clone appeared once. This CDR3 is CASSIGKGAGYEQYF. The CDR3 coding sequence is TGTGCCAGTAGTATCGGGAAGGGGGCGGGCTACGAGCAGTACTTC. J is TRBJ2-7 and V is TRBV19; 7 bases are shared with TRBD1. CDR1 is LNHDA and CDR2 is SQIVND in the germline V gene (reference sequence). V shed 3 bases, J shed 3 bases, and the junction held 8 bases outside the gene matches. There are 15 residues in the CDR3.

The CDR3: CASRDIAGAPYGELFF. The CDR3 coding sequence is TGCGCCAGCAGGGATATAGCGGGGGCCCCGTACGGGGAGCTGTTTTTT. The rearrangement uses TRBV10-2 and TRBJ2-2; 9 nucleotides align to TRBD2. Germline loops: CDR1 WSHSY, CDR2 SAAADI. The V segment lost 6 bases and the J segment 7 bases; nucleotides outside the gene matches: 12. The CDR3 totals 16 residues.

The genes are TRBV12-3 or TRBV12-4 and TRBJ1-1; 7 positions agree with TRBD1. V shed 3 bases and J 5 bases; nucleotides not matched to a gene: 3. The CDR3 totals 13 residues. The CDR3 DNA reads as TGTGCCAGCAGTTTTCAGGGGGTAACTGAAGCTTTCTTT. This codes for CASSFQGVTEAFF.

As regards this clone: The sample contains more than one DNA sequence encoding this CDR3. The CDR3 nucleotides are TGTGCCAGCAGTGATCGGGGGGAGACCCAGTACTTC. Amino acids: CASSDRGETQYF. The V call is TRBV2, the J call TRBJ2-5; D perhaps matches TRBD2 (6 bases). Between the trimmed V and J ends, which lost 3 bases and 5 bases, there was a span of 7 bases. The germline V gene has CDR1 SNHLY and CDR2 FYNNEI. There are 12 residues in the CDR3.

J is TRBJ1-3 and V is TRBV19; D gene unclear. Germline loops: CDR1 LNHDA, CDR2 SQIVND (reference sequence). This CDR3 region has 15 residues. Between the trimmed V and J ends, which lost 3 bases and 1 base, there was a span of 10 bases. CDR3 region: CASSMEGRSGNTIYF. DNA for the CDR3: TGTGCCAGTAGTATGGAGGGAAGGTCTGGAAACACCATATATTTT.

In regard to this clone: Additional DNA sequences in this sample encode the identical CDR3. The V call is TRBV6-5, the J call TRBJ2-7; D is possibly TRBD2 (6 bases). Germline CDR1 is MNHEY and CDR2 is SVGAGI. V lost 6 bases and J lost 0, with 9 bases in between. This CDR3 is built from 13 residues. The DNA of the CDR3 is TGTGCCAGCAGGACCGGGAGCTCCTACGAGCAGTACGTC. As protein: CASRTGSSYEQYV.

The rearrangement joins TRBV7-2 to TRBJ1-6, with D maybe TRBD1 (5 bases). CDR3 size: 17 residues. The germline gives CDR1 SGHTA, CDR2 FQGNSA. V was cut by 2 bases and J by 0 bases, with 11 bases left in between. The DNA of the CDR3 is TGTGCCAGCAGCTTACAGGGTCCTAGCTCCTATAATTCACCCCTCCACTTT. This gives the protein CASSLQGPSSYNSPLHF.

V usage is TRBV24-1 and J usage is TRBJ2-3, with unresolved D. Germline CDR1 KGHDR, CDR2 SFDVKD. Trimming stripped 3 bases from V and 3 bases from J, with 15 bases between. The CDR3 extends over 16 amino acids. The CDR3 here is CATSDVRQSITDTQYF. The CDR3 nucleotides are TGTGCCACCAGTGATGTTAGACAATCCATAACAGATACGCAGTATTTT.

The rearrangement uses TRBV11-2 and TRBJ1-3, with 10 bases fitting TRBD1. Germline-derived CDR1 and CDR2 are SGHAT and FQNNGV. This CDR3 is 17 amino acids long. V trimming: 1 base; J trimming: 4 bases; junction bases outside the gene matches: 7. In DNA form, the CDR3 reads TGTGCCAGCAGCTTAGTCCCCCTGACAGGGGGCGGAAACACCATATATTTT. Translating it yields CASSLVPLTGGGNTIYF.

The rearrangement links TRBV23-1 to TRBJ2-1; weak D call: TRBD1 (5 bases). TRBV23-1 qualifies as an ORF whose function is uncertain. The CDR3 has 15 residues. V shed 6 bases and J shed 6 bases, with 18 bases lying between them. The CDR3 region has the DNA TGCGCCAGCAGACACCGCCCCCCGACAGTCAATGAGCAGTTCTTC. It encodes CASRHRPPTVNEQFF.

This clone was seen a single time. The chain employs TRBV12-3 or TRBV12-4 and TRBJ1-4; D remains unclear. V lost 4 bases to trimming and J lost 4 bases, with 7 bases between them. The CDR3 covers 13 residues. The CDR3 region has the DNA TGTGCCAGCAGTTCCAGGTTTAATGAAAAACTGTTTTTT. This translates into CASSSRFNEKLFF.

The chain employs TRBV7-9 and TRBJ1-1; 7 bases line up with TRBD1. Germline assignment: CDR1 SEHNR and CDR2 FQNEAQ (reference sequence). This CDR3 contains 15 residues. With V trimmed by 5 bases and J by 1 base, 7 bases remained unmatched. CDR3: CASSPWDSRNTEAFF. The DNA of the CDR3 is TGTGCCAGCAGCCCATGGGACAGCCGGAACACTGAAGCTTTCTTT.

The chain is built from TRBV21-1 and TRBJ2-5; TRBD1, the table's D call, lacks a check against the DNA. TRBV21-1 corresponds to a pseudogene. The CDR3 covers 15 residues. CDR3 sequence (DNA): TGTGCCAGCAGCGTCCGGGACACTAACCAAGAGACCCAGTACTTC. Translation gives CASSVRDTNQETQYF.

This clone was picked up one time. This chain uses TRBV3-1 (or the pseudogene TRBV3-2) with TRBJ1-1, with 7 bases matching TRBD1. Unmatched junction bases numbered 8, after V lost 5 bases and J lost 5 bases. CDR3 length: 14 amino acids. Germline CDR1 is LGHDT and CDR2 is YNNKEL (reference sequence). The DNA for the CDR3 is TGTGCCAGCAGCGCCCGGGACAGATATACTGAAGCTTTCTTT. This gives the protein CASSARDRYTEAFF.

Here the CDR3 DNA reads TGTGCCAGCAGCGCCCACAGGGGGCAGAATTCACCCCTCCACTTT. Amino acids: CASSAHRGQNSPLHF. The chain has TRBV7-6 and TRBJ1-6; TRBD1 aligns across 9 bases. V was clipped by 5 bases and J by 7 bases; unmatched bases: 6. Germline CDR1 and CDR2: SGHVS and FNYEAQ. The CDR3 covers 15 residues. Looking up the rest from reference TRBV7-6 and TRBJ1-6 gives the full variable domain: GAGVSQSPRYKVTKRGQDVALRCDPISGHVSLYWYRQALGQGPEFLTYFNYEAQQDKSGLPNDRFSAERPEGSISTLTIQRTEQRDSAMYRCASSAHRGQNSPLHFGNGTRLTVT.

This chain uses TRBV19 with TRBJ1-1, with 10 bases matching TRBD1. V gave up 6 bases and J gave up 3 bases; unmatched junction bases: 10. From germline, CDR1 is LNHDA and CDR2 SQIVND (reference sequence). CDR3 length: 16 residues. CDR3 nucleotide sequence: TGTGCCAGTAGCCCTCAACCCGGGACAGGGGACACTGAAGCTTTCTTT. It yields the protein CASSPQPGTGDTEAFF.

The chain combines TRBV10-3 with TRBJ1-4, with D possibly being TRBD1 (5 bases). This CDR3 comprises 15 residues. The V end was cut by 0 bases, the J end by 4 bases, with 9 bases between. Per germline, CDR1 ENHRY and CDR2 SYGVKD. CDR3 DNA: TGTGCCATCAGTGAGTCGATGGGGGGTAATGAAAAACTGTTTTTT. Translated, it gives CAISESMGGNEKLFF.

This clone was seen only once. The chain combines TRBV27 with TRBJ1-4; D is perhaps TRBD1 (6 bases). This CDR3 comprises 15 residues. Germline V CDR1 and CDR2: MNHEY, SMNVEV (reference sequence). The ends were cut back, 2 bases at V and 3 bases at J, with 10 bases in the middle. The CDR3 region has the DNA TGTGCCAGCAGTTTAAAGGCAGGGGCTAATGAAAAACTGTTTTTT. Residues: CASSLKAGANEKLFF.